The 18 T cell receptor beta chains presented below share a single source sample, sequenced in a study of cytomegalovirus exposure and HLA in healthy donors. Clones were read by immunoSEQ multiplex PCR, and TCRdb kept only the in-frame ones, dropping some. This table has tens of thousands of clones, approximately 96% appearing once. Material for sequencing was PBMCs. These receptors were collected from a man younger than 35 in good health and CMV-seronegative.

The chain joins TRBV30 to TRBJ1-3; 9 bases are shared with TRBD1. The CDR3 sequence is 15 residues long. The J segment lost 8 bases and the V segment lost 4 bases, leaving 12 bases of the junction unmatched. Germline V CDR1 and CDR2: GTSNPN, SVGIG (reference sequence). CDR3 protein: CAWTPRDRDFHTIYF. For the CDR3, the DNA is TGTGCCTGGACCCCCCGGGACAGGGATTTTCACACCATATATTTT.

The gene calls are TRBV10-3 and TRBJ2-2; tentative D call: TRBD2 (5 bases). The CDR3 runs 12 residues. Trimming stripped 3 bases from V and 6 bases from J, with 5 bases between. From germline, CDR1 is ENHRY and CDR2 SYGVKD. As DNA, the CDR3 is TGTGCCATCAGTGATAGCGCCGGGGAGCTGTTTTTT. Amino acids: CAISDSAGELFF.

This chain uses TRBV9 with TRBJ2-5; perhaps TRBD1 as D (6 bases). There are 14 residues in the CDR3. Trimming shortened V by 4 bases and J by 5 bases, and 15 bases separated the two germline ends. CDR1 SGDLS and CDR2 YYNGEE come from the germline V gene. The CDR3 DNA sequence: TGTGCCAGCAGCCTCACTGGGGGCCAGGAGACCCAGTACTTC. Translated: CASSLTGGQETQYF.

The chain couples TRBV14 to TRBJ2-5; D possibly corresponds to TRBD2 (6 bases). The CDR3 runs 15 residues. V lost 4 bases, J lost 5 bases, and 17 bases lay in between. Germline CDR1 and CDR2: SGHDN and FVKESK. Here the CDR3 reads CASSRLRAAGETQYF. CDR3 DNA: TGTGCCAGCAGCCGACTGAGGGCCGCGGGGGAGACCCAGTACTTC.

The chain is built from TRBV14 and TRBJ2-3; a weak D match, TRBD1 (6 bases). V dropped 0 bases and J dropped 1 base, with 23 bases sitting between them. Germline V gene data show CDR1 as SGHDN and CDR2 as FVKESK. The CDR3 length is 20 residues. CDR3 sequence (DNA): TGTGCCAGCAGCCAAGATTGGAAACTCCCGCAGGGGAACGGCACAGATACGCAGTATTTT. Translation gives CASSQDWKLPQGNGTDTQYF.

The V and J genes are TRBV30 and TRBJ2-5; TRBD2 matches 13 bases. Trimming took 4 bases from V and 0 from J; bases not matched to a gene: 14. From germline, CDR1 is GTSNPN and CDR2 SVGIG (reference sequence). The CDR3 spans 19 residues. Written as DNA, the CDR3 is TGTGCCTGGACCCCGAAGGGACTAGCGGGACCTTTTTACCAAGAGACCCAGTACTTC. Translated: CAWTPKGLAGPFYQETQYF.

Here the CDR3 reads CAWSQTYEQYF. CDR3 nucleotides: TGTGCCTGGAGTCAGACCTACGAGCAGTACTTC. The chain recombines TRBV30 with TRBJ2-7, with D hard to call. The CDR3 runs to 11 residues. Germline V gene data show CDR1 as GTSNPN and CDR2 as SVGIG (reference sequence). With 2 bases removed from V and 2 bases from J, the gap between germline ends came to 4 bases.

This clone has a single count. This chain links TRBV11-3 with TRBJ1-1, with 10 bases fitting TRBD1. The CDR3 spans 14 residues. The trim removed 3 bases at V and 4 bases at J, leaving 2 bases unmatched. Germline assignment: CDR1 SGHNT and CDR2 YENEEA. This chain's CDR3 is CASSFRTGGTEAFF. As DNA, the CDR3 is TGTGCCAGCAGCTTTAGGACAGGGGGCACTGAAGCTTTCTTT.

The chain couples TRBV9 to TRBJ1-2; 7 nucleotides agree with TRBD1. V lost 4 bases, J lost 5 bases, and 5 bases stayed unmatched. CDR1 SGDLS and CDR2 YYNGEE come from the germline V gene. This CDR3 has 13 residues. CDR3 residues: CASSPTGQYGYTF. CDR3 DNA: TGTGCCAGCAGCCCAACGGGACAGTATGGCTACACCTTC.

The rearrangement links TRBV6-5 to TRBJ2-7, with 9 bases matching TRBD2. The germline V gene encodes CDR1 MNHEY and CDR2 SVGAGI. The J segment lost 6 bases and the V segment lost 6 bases, leaving 12 bases of the junction unmatched. The CDR3 loop spans 15 amino acids. CDR3 in amino acids: CASSNGREGPSEQYF. For the CDR3, the DNA is TGTGCCAGCAGCAATGGGCGGGAGGGCCCCTCCGAGCAGTACTTC.

The V call is TRBV19, the J call TRBJ1-1; 8 positions match TRBD1. The CDR3 covers 14 residues. The germline CDR1 and CDR2 sequences are LNHDA and SQIVND (reference sequence). J gave up 6 bases and V 7 bases, and 10 bases lay outside the gene matches. The CDR3 here is CASTADRAGAEAFF. CDR3 DNA sequence: TGTGCCAGTACCGCGGACAGGGCTGGGGCTGAAGCTTTCTTT. Looking up the rest from reference TRBV19 and TRBJ1-1 gives the full variable domain: DGGITQSPKYLFRKEGQNVTLSCEQNLNHDAMYWYRQDPGQGLRLIYYSQIVNDFQKGDIAEGYSVSREKKESFPLTVTSAQKNPTAFYLCASTADRAGAEAFFGQGTRLTVV.

The chain has TRBV27 and TRBJ2-1, with D unclear. Germline CDR1 and CDR2: MNHEY and SMNVEV (reference sequence). The V gene lost 2 bases and the J gene lost 0 bases, with 8 bases spanning the gap. This CDR3 is built from 15 residues. The CDR3 coding sequence is TGTGCCAGCAGTTTAGAGAAGAGCTCCTACAATGAGCAGTTCTTC. Protein sequence: CASSLEKSSYNEQFF.

This sequence joins TRBV19 and TRBJ1-5; no definite D call. Trimming shortened V by 5 bases and J by 12 bases, and 17 bases separated the two germline ends. Germline values: CDR1 LNHDA, CDR2 SQIVND (reference sequence). This CDR3 region has 13 residues. CDR3 loop: CASSSTGSSLQHF. CDR3 sequence (DNA): TGTGCCAGTAGTTCGACGGGAAGCAGTCTCCAGCATTTT.

V is TRBV25-1 and J is TRBJ1-2; a weak D match, TRBD1 (6 bases). Deletions cut 4 bases from V and 3 bases from J, with 18 bases between. Germline CDR1 and CDR2: MGHDK and SYGVNS. The CDR3 sequence is 16 residues long. In DNA form, the CDR3 reads TGTGCCAGCAGTGCGTTCCAGGCCAGGGGACACTATGGCTACACCTTC. This encodes CASSAFQARGHYGYTF.

DNA of the CDR3: TGTGCCAGCTCAAGGGACAGGGGGAACGAGCAGTACTTC. Protein: CASSRDRGNEQYF. The J gene is TRBJ2-7, the V gene TRBV6-4, with 11 bases matching TRBD1. The CDR3 has 13 amino acids. V trimming: 8 bases; J trimming: 5 bases; junction bases outside the gene matches: 5. Germline lookup yields CDR1 MRHNA and CDR2 SNTAGT.

CDR3 nucleotide sequence: TGTGCCAGCAGCTTGGCAGGGCGTCCATACGAGCAGTACTTC. Translated: CASSLAGRPYEQYF. This rearrangement joins TRBV13 to TRBJ2-7, with D possibly being TRBD1 (5 bases). Germline V gene lookup returns CDR1 PRHDT and CDR2 FYEKMQ (reference sequence). V lost 3 bases to trimming and J lost 4 bases, with 13 bases between them. This CDR3 has 14 residues.

The rearrangement links TRBV6-1 to TRBJ1-5; D may be TRBD1 (5 bases). Per germline, CDR1 MNHNS and CDR2 SASEGT. CDR3 length: 13 amino acids. V was trimmed by 1 base and J by 8 bases, leaving 9 bases between them. CDR3 in DNA: TGTGCCAGCAGTGAAGAGGGGTGGGAGCCCCAGCATTTT. It translates to CASSEEGWEPQHF.

The rearrangement uses TRBV30 and TRBJ2-7; a possible D gene is TRBD1 (5 bases). There are 13 residues in the CDR3. The germline V gene encodes CDR1 GTSNPN and CDR2 SVGIG (reference sequence). V was trimmed by 2 bases and J by 1 base, leaving 9 bases between them. The DNA for the CDR3 is TGTGCCTGGAGTTGGCAGGGATCCTACGAGCAGTACTTC. Residues: CAWSWQGSYEQYF.